Listed here are 5 T cell receptor beta chains from one sample, sequenced in a study of blood T cell repertoires in COVID-19 (TCRdb year 2020). The library was made by the immunoSEQ multiplex PCR assay. Imported from immuneACCESS, the table was reduced by TCRdb to in-frame sequences with V and J called. These copies leave out some clones; in studies compared against another copy, an unresolved V gene accounts for under half, and the cause of the remainder is not known. For this sample the table gives about 190,000 clones, of which less than 90% were detected only once. Together, the top ten hold 1.1% of the sample. Sequenced material: peripheral blood. The receptors stem from a man aged 25-40 years with acute or convalescent COVID-19.

The sample holds one count of this clone. V is TRBV6-5 and J is TRBJ2-2; D is unresolved. The CDR3 is 13 amino acids. V was pared by 2 bases and J by 6 bases, with 7 bases between. CDR1 MNHEY and CDR2 SVGAGI come from the germline V gene. The CDR3 DNA sequence: TGTGCCAGCAGTTACCGGGTATCCGGGGAGCTGTTTTTT. Protein: CASSYRVSGELFF.

The rearrangement uses TRBV27 and TRBJ2-7; TRBD2 matches at 12 bases. The CDR3 spans 15 residues. Per the germline V gene, CDR1 is MNHEY and CDR2 is SMNVEV (reference sequence). V dropped 6 bases and J dropped 4; count of bases not matched to a gene: 7. CDR3 sequence (DNA): TGTGCCAGCAGCTCGACTAGCGGGAGACATTACGAGCAGTACTTC. It yields the protein CASSSTSGRHYEQYF.

The chain uses TRBV7-2 and TRBJ1-4, with TRBD1 as a possible D gene (6 bases). Germline V gene lookup returns CDR1 SGHTA and CDR2 FQGNSA. V lost 5 bases and J 0 bases, leaving 10 bases between the germline ends. This CDR3 region has 15 residues. The CDR3 coding sequence is TGTGCCAGCAGCCGGCAGGGGACAACTAATGAAAAACTGTTTTTT. It translates to CASSRQGTTNEKLFF.

V is TRBV16 and J is TRBJ2-1; 9 bases map to TRBD2. The CDR3 is made up of 15 amino acids. Germline V gene lookup returns CDR1 KGHSY and CDR2 FQNENV. With 2 bases clipped from V and 4 bases from J, the junction kept 3 bases outside the gene matches. The CDR3 DNA follows: TGTGCCAGCAGCCAAGAAGCGGGGGGTTACAATGAGCAGTTCTTC. It yields the protein CASSQEAGGYNEQFF. The full variable domain, with the rest looked up from reference TRBV16 and TRBJ2-1, is GEEVAQTPKHLVRGEGQKAKLYCAPIKGHSYVFWYQQVLKNEFKFLISFQNENVFDETGMPKERFSAKCLPNSPCSLEIQATKLEDSAVYFCASSQEAGGYNEQFFGPGTRLTVL.

The chain uses TRBV9 and TRBJ1-2, with D possibly being TRBD1 (6 bases). The CDR3 is made up of 15 amino acids. Trimming took 3 bases from V and 3 from J, leaving 15 bases between them. Germline-derived CDR1 and CDR2 are SGDLS and YYNGEE. CDR3 coding DNA: TGTGCCAGCAGCGCAAGGGGGGGTTTTTACTATGGCTACACCTTC. Amino acids: CASSARGGFYYGYTF. The entire variable domain, with the rest obtained from reference TRBV9 and TRBJ1-2, is as follows: DSGVTQTPKHLITATGQRVTLRCSPRSGDLSVYWYQQSLDQGLQFLIQYYNGEERAKGNILERFSAQQFPDLHSELNLSSLELGDSALYFCASSARGGFYYGYTFGSGTRLTVV.